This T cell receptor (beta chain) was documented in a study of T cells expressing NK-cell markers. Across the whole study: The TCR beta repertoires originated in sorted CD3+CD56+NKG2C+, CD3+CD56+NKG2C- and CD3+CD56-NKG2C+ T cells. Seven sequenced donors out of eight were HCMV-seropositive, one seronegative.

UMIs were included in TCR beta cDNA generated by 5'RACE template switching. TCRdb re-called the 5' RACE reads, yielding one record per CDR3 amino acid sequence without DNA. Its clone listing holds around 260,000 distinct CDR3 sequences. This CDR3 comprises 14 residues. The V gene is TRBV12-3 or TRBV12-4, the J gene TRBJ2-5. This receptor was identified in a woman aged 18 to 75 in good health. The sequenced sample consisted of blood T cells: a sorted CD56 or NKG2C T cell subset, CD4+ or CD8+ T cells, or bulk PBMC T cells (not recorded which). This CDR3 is CASSLQTEQETQYF.